Shown below are 25 T cell receptor beta chains from a single sample sequenced in a study of blood T cell repertoires in COVID-19. The assay was immunoSEQ multiplex PCR, and TCRdb's table has in-frame clones only and misses some. In the table there are about 230,000 clones, approximately 82% of which are singletons. Sequenced sample: peripheral blood. All receptors come from a woman aged 70-85 years with active or convalescent COVID-19.

The rearrangement links TRBV6-6 to TRBJ2-3; perhaps TRBD2 as D (7 bases). Germline V gives CDR1 MNHNY, CDR2 SVGAGI (reference sequence). Trimming cost V 5 bases and J 1 base, with 13 bases left between them. The CDR3 sequence is 15 residues long. The CDR3: CASSGAGARTDTQYF. Here the CDR3 DNA reads TGTGCCAGCAGTGGGGCGGGGGCACGCACAGATACGCAGTATTTT.

V and J are TRBV29-1 and TRBJ1-1, with D perhaps matching TRBD1 (6 bases). With 4 bases removed from V and 7 bases from J, the gap between germline ends came to 16 bases. This CDR3 is built from 13 residues. In germline, CDR1 is SQVTM, CDR2 ANQGSEA. CDR3 residues: CSVAGGRVGEAFF. In nucleotides, the CDR3 is TGCAGCGTTGCCGGGGGGCGCGTCGGTGAAGCTTTCTTT.

J is TRBJ1-3 and V is TRBV7-7; no firm D call. Germline CDR1 and CDR2: SSHAT and FNYEAQ (reference sequence). V dropped 5 bases and J dropped 3 bases, with 8 bases sitting between them. The CDR3 covers 13 residues. The CDR3 is CASSPLNGNTIYF. CDR3 coding DNA: TGTGCCAGCAGCCCACTGAATGGAAACACCATATATTTT. Full variable domain (remainder filled in from reference TRBV7-7 and TRBJ1-3): GAGVSQSPRYKVTKRGQDVTLRCDPISSHATLYWYQQALGQGPEFLTYFNYEAQPDKSGLPSDRFSAERPEGSISTLTIQRTEQRDSAMYRCASSPLNGNTIYFGEGSWLTVV.

This chain connects TRBV7-8 to TRBJ2-3; possibly TRBD1 for D (6 bases). V was trimmed by 6 bases and J by 0 bases, leaving 22 bases between them. CDR1 and CDR2 from the germline V gene are SGHVS and FQNEAQ. The CDR3 has 18 residues. CDR3 nucleotides: TGTGCCAGCAGAAATAACATTTTATACAGGGCGAGCACAGATACGCAGTATTTT. Encoded protein: CASRNNILYRASTDTQYF.

This chain links TRBV5-1 with TRBJ2-3; TRBD2 is a possible D gene (6 bases). Deletions cut 0 bases from V and 2 bases from J, with 22 bases between. CDR1 and CDR2 (germline): SGHRS, YFSETQ. The CDR3 length is 19 residues. The CDR3 nucleotides read TGCGCCAGCAGCTTGGGAGCTTGGGGATTGGGGGAGGACACAGATACGCAGTATTTT. This sequence encodes CASSLGAWGLGEDTDTQYF.

The chain carries TRBV4-2 and TRBJ2-5, with D unclear. Germline CDR1 LGHNA, CDR2 YNFKEQ. The CDR3 runs to 12 residues. V lost 1 base and J 5 bases, leaving 5 bases between the germline ends. The CDR3 is CASSQGRETQYF. CDR3 sequence (DNA): TGTGCCAGCAGCCAAGGGCGGGAGACCCAGTACTTC.

This clone was counted at least ten times. The chain joins TRBV30 to TRBJ1-6, with a possible D match to TRBD1 (5 bases). V lost 2 bases to trimming and J lost 6 bases, with 11 bases between them. CDR1 and CDR2 (germline): GTSNPN, SVGIG (reference sequence). CDR3 size: 14 residues. The CDR3 loop reads CAWSPGLGNSPLHF. In DNA form, the CDR3 reads TGTGCCTGGAGTCCAGGGTTGGGTAATTCACCCCTCCACTTT.

Only one count was recorded for this clone. This rearrangement joins TRBV9 to TRBJ2-3; TRBD2 agrees at 9 bases. The ends lost 3 bases at V and 1 base at J; junction bases unmatched: 3. Germline loops: CDR1 SGDLS, CDR2 YYNGEE. The CDR3 totals 15 residues. The CDR3 is CASSASGIGTDTQYF. For the CDR3, the DNA is TGTGCCAGCAGCGCTAGCGGGATCGGCACAGATACGCAGTATTTT.

The J gene is TRBJ1-2, the V gene TRBV29-1; the match to TRBD1 covers 8 bases. V shed 3 bases and J 2 bases; nucleotides not matched to a gene: 5. The CDR3 length is 14 residues. Per germline, CDR1 SQVTM and CDR2 ANQGSEA. CDR3 amino acids: CSVEGQAQNYGYTF. In nucleotides, the CDR3 is TGCAGCGTTGAGGGACAGGCACAAAACTATGGCTACACCTTC.

This CDR3 is CASPAKPSGGAGNIQYF. The DNA of the CDR3 is TGTGCCAGCCCCGCTAAACCTAGCGGGGGGGCCGGTAACATTCAGTACTTC. The V gene is TRBV9, the J gene TRBJ2-4; TRBD2 matches 12 bases. CDR3 length equals 17 residues. Trimming cost V 7 bases and J 7 bases; bases outside gene matches: 15. Germline CDR1 reads SGDLS; CDR2 reads YYNGEE. The full variable domain, its missing parts supplied by reference TRBV9 and TRBJ2-4, is DSGVTQTPKHLITATGQRVTLRCSPRSGDLSVYWYQQSLDQGLQFLIQYYNGEERAKGNILERFSAQQFPDLHSELNLSSLELGDSALYFCASPAKPSGGAGNIQYFGAGTRLSVL.

The chain combines TRBV4-3 with TRBJ1-1; 8 nucleotides agree with TRBD1. The CDR3 is made up of 17 amino acids. Germline CDR1 reads LGHNA; CDR2 reads YSLEER. V trimming: 0 bases; J trimming: 0 bases; junction bases outside the gene matches: 6. DNA of the CDR3: TGCGCCAGCAGCCAAGATCGTCAGGGGGCCCTGAACACTGAAGCTTTCTTT. The encoded protein is CASSQDRQGALNTEAFF.

The chain joins TRBV4-2 to TRBJ1-5, with TRBD1 as a possible D gene (5 bases). The V gene's germline CDR1 is LGHNA and CDR2 YNFKEQ. The CDR3 runs to 15 residues. V lost 1 base and J 5 bases, leaving 12 bases between the germline ends. Here the CDR3 DNA reads TGTGCCAGCAGCCAAGGGGGGGGAAGGGATCAGCCCCAGCATTTT. Protein: CASSQGGGRDQPQHF.

The rearrangement links TRBV9 to TRBJ2-1, with D possibly matching TRBD1 (6 bases). This CDR3 region has 15 residues. Germline-derived CDR1 and CDR2 are SGDLS and YYNGEE. Between the trimmed V and J ends, which lost 3 bases and 6 bases, there was a span of 16 bases. The CDR3 spells CASSAGADLGNEQFF. The CDR3 nucleotides are TGTGCCAGCAGCGCAGGGGCAGACCTGGGCAATGAGCAGTTCTTC.

The chain has TRBV7-2 and TRBJ1-1, with D perhaps matching TRBD1 (6 bases). Trimming pared 0 bases from V and 1 base from J, leaving 9 bases between. This CDR3 has 15 amino acids. Germline CDR1 SGHTA, CDR2 FQGNSA. Written as DNA, the CDR3 is TGTGCCAGCAGCTTAGCTTGGGGGCAGAACACTGAAGCTTTCTTT. Translated: CASSLAWGQNTEAFF.

The V and J genes are TRBV5-4 and TRBJ1-2; TRBD1 aligns across 12 bases. The CDR3 has 16 residues. Germline trimming cut 2 bases from V and 4 bases from J; bases unmatched to any gene: 6. Germline V gene lookup returns CDR1 SGHNT and CDR2 YYREEE (reference sequence). Written as DNA, the CDR3 is TGTGCCAGCAGCTTCGGGACAGGGGGCAATGGCTATGGCTACACCTTC. Translating it yields CASSFGTGGNGYGYTF.

This clone was detected ten times or more. The same CDR3 is also encoded by other DNA sequences in this sample. V usage is TRBV5-1 and J usage is TRBJ2-3; D might be TRBD1 (6 bases). The CDR3 consists of 13 residues. Germline V gives CDR1 SGHRS, CDR2 YFSETQ. Trimming cost V 2 bases and J 6 bases, with 10 bases left between them. CDR3 bases: TGCGCCAGCAGCTTACAGGGTACGGATACGCAGTATTTT. This codes for CASSLQGTDTQYF.

The rearrangement uses TRBV2 and TRBJ2-3; 7 bases are shared with TRBD2. The CDR3 runs 12 residues. J gave up 4 bases and V 6 bases, and 1 base lay outside the gene matches. Germline V lookup: CDR1 SNHLY, CDR2 FYNNEI. The CDR3 reads CASRLAADTQYF. The CDR3 DNA reads TGTGCCAGCAGGCTAGCGGCAGATACGCAGTATTTT.

V is TRBV2 and J is TRBJ2-3; 7 bases fit TRBD2. V lost 4 bases to trimming and J lost 3 bases; unmatched junction nucleotides: 1. Germline CDR1 SNHLY, CDR2 FYNNEI. This CDR3 has 13 amino acids. CDR3 bases: TGTGCCAGCAGTGGTAGCGGGACAGATACGCAGTATTTT. Translated: CASSGSGTDTQYF.

The chain joins TRBV7-2 to TRBJ2-5; maybe TRBD2 (7 bases). The CDR3 length is 15 residues. Germline V lookup: CDR1 SGHTA, CDR2 FQGNSA. Trimming took off 5 bases at V and 2 bases at J, with 15 bases between the two ends. The CDR3 loop is CASSEWEGGQETQYF. CDR3 coding DNA: TGTGCCAGCAGCGAATGGGAGGGGGGTCAAGAGACCCAGTACTTC.

V gene TRBV2 combines with J gene TRBJ1-5; D not resolved. The CDR3 sequence is 13 residues long. The germline CDR1 and CDR2 sequences are SNHLY and FYNNEI. The V and J ends lost 6 bases and 3 bases respectively, with 9 bases between them. CDR3 coding DNA: TGTGCCAGCAGGGCGGACTACAATCAGCCCCAGCATTTT. Amino acids: CASRADYNQPQHF.

The rearrangement uses TRBV3-1 (or the pseudogene TRBV3-2) and TRBJ1-2; 10 positions agree with TRBD1. After removal of 4 bases from V and 8 bases from J, the junction contained 10 bases not matched to a gene. Germline V gene lookup returns CDR1 LGHDT and CDR2 YNNKEL (reference sequence). The CDR3 runs to 15 residues. CDR3: CASSREGQGLGGYTF. Written as DNA, the CDR3 is TGTGCCAGCAGCCGAGAGGGACAGGGGCTCGGCGGCTACACCTTC.

This chain connects TRBV9 to TRBJ1-4; 7 bases align to TRBD1. Per the germline V gene, CDR1 is SGDLS and CDR2 is YYNGEE. CDR3 size: 18 residues. V trimming: 4 bases; J trimming: 5 bases; junction bases outside the gene matches: 17. CDR3 DNA: TGTGCCAGCAGCTTAACACCGGGACAGAACCGCGAAAATGAAAAACTGTTTTTT. Its protein is CASSLTPGQNRENEKLFF.

V gene TRBV2 combines with J gene TRBJ2-7; no reliable D call. The CDR3 has 13 amino acids. Germline lookup yields CDR1 SNHLY and CDR2 FYNNEI. Trimming removed 8 bases at V and 6 bases at J, with 17 bases between. The CDR3 is CASDLTGMIEQYF. The CDR3 DNA is TGTGCCAGCGATCTAACGGGTATGATCGAGCAGTACTTC.

V gene TRBV6-2 or TRBV6-3 combines with J gene TRBJ2-5, with 16 bases fitting TRBD2. The CDR3 covers 17 residues. The V segment lost 6 bases and the J segment 2 bases; nucleotides outside the gene matches: 6. Germline values: CDR1 MNHEY, CDR2 SVGEGT. The CDR3 nucleotides are TGTGCCAGCAGCCCCGGGACTAGCGGGGGGGGGCAAGAGACCCAGTACTTC. Amino acids: CASSPGTSGGGQETQYF.

The rearrangement uses TRBV30 and TRBJ1-5, with no clear D. With 0 bases removed from V and 3 bases from J, the gap between germline ends came to 12 bases. Germline V lookup: CDR1 GTSNPN, CDR2 SVGIG (reference sequence). The CDR3 totals 15 residues. The CDR3 coding sequence is TGTGCCTGGAGTGTAGGCTGGGAGTACAATCAGCCCCAGCATTTT. It specifies CAWSVGWEYNQPQHF.